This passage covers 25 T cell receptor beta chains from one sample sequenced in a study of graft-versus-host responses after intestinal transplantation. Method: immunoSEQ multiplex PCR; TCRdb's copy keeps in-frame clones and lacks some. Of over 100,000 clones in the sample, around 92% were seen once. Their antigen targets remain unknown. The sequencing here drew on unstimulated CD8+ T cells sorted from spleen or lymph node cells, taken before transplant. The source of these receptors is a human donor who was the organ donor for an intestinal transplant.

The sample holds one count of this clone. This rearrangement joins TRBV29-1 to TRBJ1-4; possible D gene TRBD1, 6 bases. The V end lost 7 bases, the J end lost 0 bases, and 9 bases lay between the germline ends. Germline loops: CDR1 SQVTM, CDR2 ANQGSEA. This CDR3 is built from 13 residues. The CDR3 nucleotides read TGCAGCGCAGGGGTCCCAACTAATGAAAAACTGTTTTTT. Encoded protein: CSAGVPTNEKLFF.

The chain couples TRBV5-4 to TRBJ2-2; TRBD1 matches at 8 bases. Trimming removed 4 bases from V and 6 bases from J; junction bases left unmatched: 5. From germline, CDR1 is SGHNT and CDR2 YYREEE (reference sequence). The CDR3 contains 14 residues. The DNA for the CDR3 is TGTGCCAGCAGCCCGTGGACAGGGTCCGGGGAGCTGTTTTTT. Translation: CASSPWTGSGELFF.

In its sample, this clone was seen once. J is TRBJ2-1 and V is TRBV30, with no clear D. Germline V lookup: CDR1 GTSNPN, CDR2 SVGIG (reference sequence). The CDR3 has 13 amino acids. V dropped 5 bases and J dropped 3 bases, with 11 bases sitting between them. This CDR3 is CAWSLLGYNEQFF. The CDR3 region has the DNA TGTGCCTGGTCTTTGCTAGGCTACAATGAGCAGTTCTTC. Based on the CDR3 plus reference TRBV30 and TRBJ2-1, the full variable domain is SQTIHQWPATLVQPVGSPLSLECTVEGTSNPNLYWYRQAAGRGLQLLFYSVGIGQISSEVPQNLSASRPQDRQFILSSKKLLLSDSGFYLCAWSLLGYNEQFFGPGTRLTVL.

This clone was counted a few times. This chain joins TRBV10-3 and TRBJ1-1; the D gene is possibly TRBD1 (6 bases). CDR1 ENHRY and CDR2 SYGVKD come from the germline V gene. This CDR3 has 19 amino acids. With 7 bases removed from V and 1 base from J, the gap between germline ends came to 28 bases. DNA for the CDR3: TGTGCCATCACCGACCCTACTCCGGGACATAAAATCGGGAACACTGAAGCTTTCTTT. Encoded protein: CAITDPTPGHKIGNTEAFF.

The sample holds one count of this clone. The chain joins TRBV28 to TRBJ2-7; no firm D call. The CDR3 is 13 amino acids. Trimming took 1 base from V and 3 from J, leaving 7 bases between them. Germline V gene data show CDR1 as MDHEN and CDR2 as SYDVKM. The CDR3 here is CASSLFPGYEQYF. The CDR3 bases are TGTGCCAGCAGTTTATTCCCGGGCTACGAGCAGTACTTC.

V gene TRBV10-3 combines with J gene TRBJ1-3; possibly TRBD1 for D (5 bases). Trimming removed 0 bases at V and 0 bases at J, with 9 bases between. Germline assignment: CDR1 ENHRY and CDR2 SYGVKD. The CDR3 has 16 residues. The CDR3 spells CAISESSGFSGNTIYF. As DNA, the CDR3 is TGTGCCATCAGTGAGTCTTCAGGGTTCTCTGGAAACACCATATATTTT.

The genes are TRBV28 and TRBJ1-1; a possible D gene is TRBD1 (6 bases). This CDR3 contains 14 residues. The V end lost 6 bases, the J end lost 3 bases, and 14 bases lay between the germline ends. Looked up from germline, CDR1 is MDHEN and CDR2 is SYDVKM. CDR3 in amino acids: CASRAGQRHTEAFF. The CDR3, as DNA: TGTGCCAGCAGGGCAGGACAGAGGCACACTGAAGCTTTCTTT. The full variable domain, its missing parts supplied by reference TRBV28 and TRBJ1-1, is DVKVTQSSRYLVKRTGEKVFLECVQDMDHENMFWYRQDPGLGLRLIYFSYDVKMKEKGDIPEGYSVSREKKERFSLILESASTNQTSMYLCASRAGQRHTEAFFGQGTRLTVV.

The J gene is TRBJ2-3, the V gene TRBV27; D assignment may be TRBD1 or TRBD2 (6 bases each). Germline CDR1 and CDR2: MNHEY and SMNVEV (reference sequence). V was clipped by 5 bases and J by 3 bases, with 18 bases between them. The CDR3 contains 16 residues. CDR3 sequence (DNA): TGTGCCAGCAGTGCCCTTAACGGAGGGGGGACAGATACGCAGTATTTT. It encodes CASSALNGGGTDTQYF.

The CDR3 nucleotides are TGTGCCAGCAGCCTACTGCCACGGGCTACAGGCCAAGAGACCCAGTACTTC. Its protein product is CASSLLPRATGQETQYF. The V and J genes are TRBV27 and TRBJ2-5; TRBD1 might be the D (5 bases). The CDR3 covers 17 residues. The V and J ends lost 6 bases and 1 base respectively, with 21 bases between them. Germline-derived CDR1 and CDR2 are MNHEY and SMNVEV (reference sequence).

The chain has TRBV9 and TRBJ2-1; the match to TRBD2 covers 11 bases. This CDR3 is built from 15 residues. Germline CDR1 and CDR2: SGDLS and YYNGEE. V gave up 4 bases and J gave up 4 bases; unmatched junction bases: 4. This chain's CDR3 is CASSPLAGGYNEQFF. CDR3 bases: TGTGCCAGCAGCCCGCTAGCGGGAGGTTACAATGAGCAGTTCTTC.

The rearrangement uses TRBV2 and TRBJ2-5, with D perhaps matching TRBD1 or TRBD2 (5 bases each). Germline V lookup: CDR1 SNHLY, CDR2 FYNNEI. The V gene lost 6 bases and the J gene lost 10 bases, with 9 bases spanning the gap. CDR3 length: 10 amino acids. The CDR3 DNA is TGTGCCAGCAGCCCGAGGGGCCAGTACTTC. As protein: CASSPRGQYF.

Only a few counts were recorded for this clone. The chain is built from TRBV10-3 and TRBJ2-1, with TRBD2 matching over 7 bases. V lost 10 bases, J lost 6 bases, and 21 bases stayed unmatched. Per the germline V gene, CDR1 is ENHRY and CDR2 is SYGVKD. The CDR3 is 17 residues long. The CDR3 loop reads CASAAGRERDSGNEQFF. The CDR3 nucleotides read TGTGCCAGCGCTGCAGGGCGGGAGCGGGACTCCGGCAATGAGCAGTTCTTC.

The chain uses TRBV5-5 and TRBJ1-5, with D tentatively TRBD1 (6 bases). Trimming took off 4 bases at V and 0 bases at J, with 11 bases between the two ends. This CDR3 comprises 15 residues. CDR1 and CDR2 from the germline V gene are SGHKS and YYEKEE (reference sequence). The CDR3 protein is CASSPGVYSNQPQHF. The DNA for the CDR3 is TGTGCCAGCAGCCCAGGGGTGTATAGCAATCAGCCCCAGCATTTT.

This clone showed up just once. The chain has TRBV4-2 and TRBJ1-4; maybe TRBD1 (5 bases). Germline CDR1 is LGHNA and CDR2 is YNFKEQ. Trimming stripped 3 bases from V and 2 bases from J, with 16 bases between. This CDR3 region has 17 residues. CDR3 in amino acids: CASSHPDRQGTNEKLFF. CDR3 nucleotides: TGTGCCAGCAGCCATCCTGACAGACAAGGGACTAATGAAAAACTGTTTTTT.

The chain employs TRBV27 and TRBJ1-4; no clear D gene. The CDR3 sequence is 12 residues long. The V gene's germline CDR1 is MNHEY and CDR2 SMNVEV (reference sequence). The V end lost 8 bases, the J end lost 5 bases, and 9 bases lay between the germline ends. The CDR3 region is CASAAANEKLFF. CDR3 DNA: TGTGCCAGCGCTGCCGCGAATGAAAAACTGTTTTTT.

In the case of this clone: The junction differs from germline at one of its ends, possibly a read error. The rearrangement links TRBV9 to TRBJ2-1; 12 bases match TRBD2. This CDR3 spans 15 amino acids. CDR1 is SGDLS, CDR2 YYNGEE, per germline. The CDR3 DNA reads TGTGCCAGCAGCGCTAGCGGGAGGGCCTACGATGAGCAGTTCTTC. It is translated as CASSASGRAYDEQFF.

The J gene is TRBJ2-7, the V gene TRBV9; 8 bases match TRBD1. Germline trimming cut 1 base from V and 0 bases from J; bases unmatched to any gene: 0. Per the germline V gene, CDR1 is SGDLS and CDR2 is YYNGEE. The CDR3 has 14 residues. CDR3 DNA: TGTGCCAGCAGCGTAACAGGGGGCTCCTACGAGCAGTACTTC. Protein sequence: CASSVTGGSYEQYF.

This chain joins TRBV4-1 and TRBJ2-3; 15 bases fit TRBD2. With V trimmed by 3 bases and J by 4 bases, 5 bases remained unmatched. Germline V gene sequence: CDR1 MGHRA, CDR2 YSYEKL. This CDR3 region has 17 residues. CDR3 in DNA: TGCGCCAGCAGCCAGGACGGACTAGCGGGAGGGCCAGATACGCAGTATTTT. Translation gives CASSQDGLAGGPDTQYF.

CDR3 amino acids: CASSIGGQGYQETQYF. Here the CDR3 DNA reads TGTGCCAGTAGTATCGGGGGACAGGGTTACCAAGAGACCCAGTACTTC. This rearrangement joins TRBV19 to TRBJ2-5; 9 bases align to TRBD1. J gave up 0 bases and V 3 bases, and 5 bases lay outside the gene matches. The CDR3 contains 16 residues. Germline values: CDR1 LNHDA, CDR2 SQIVND (reference sequence).

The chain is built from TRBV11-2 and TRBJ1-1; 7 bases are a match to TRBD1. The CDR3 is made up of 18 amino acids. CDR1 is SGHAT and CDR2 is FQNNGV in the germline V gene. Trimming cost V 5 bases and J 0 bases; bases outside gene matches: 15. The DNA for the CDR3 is TGTGCCAGCAGCCGGACCGAGGTGCAGGGGGGGATGAACACTGAAGCTTTCTTT. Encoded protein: CASSRTEVQGGMNTEAFF.

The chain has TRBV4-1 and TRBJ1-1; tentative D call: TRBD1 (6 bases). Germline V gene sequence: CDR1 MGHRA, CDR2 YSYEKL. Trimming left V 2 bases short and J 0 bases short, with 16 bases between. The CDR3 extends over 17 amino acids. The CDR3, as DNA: TGCGCCAGCAGCCAAATCGCCCGGGGGCGTGTGAACACTGAAGCTTTCTTT. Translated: CASSQIARGRVNTEAFF.

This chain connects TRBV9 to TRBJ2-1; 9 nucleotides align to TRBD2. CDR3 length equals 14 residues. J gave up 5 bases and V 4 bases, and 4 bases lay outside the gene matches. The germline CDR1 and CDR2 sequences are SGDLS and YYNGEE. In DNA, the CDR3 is TGTGCCAGCAGCTTAGCGGGAGTACACAATGAGCAGTTCTTC. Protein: CASSLAGVHNEQFF.

The CDR3: CASSYDSWNTEAFF. Here the CDR3 DNA reads TGTGCCAGCAGTTATGACAGCTGGAACACTGAAGCTTTCTTT. This sequence joins TRBV28 and TRBJ1-1, with D possibly being TRBD1 (5 bases). The V gene lost 4 bases and the J gene lost 1 base, with 10 bases spanning the gap. The CDR3 covers 14 residues. CDR1 is MDHEN, CDR2 SYDVKM, per germline. The full variable domain, with the rest looked up from reference TRBV28 and TRBJ1-1, is DVKVTQSSRYLVKRTGEKVFLECVQDMDHENMFWYRQDPGLGLRLIYFSYDVKMKEKGDIPEGYSVSREKKERFSLILESASTNQTSMYLCASSYDSWNTEAFFGQGTRLTVV.

DNA for the CDR3: TGTGCCAGCGCCTACAGGGCCTGGCGTAATTCACCCCTCCACTTT. This translates into CASAYRAWRNSPLHF. This chain links TRBV18 with TRBJ1-6; possibly TRBD1 for D (6 bases). Germline CDR1 KGHSH, CDR2 LQKENI. The CDR3 is 15 amino acids. The V and J ends lost 8 bases and 6 bases respectively, with 17 bases between them.

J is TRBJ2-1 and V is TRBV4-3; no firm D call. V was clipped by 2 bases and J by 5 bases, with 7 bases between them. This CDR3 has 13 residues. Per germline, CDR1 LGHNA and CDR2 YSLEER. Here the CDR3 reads CASSQLNNNEQFF. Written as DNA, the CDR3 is TGCGCCAGCAGCCAACTCAATAACAATGAGCAGTTCTTC.